These T cell receptor beta chains were read from a single sample in a study of T-cell memory formation after mild COVID-19. MiXCR, applied by TCRdb to the 5' RACE reads, yields one record per CDR3 protein. Among roughly 300,000 distinct CDR3 sequences listed, 7.5% to 9.5% were seen once. The specimen was PBMCs or a T cell subset sorted from them (not recorded which). The receptors were gathered from a man aged 18 to 35 who had mild COVID-19 (a few samples of this study predate the infection). Cell type and time point are not known. Each CDR3 is given with its conserved first and last residue. Each record gives: clone size, J gene, V gene, D gene, CDR3 protein, CDR3 DNA. D genes are given only for firm matches. Expanded clones get a size class; other rows say once, few or many, or leave the size out.

few TRBJ2-4 TRBV29-1 TRBD1 CSGSPGQGAKNIQYF TGCAGCGGGTCTCCGGGACAGGGAGCCAAAAACATTCAGTACTTC
. TRBJ2-4 TRBV20-1 . CSAGRTGVGKNIQYF TGCAGTGCTGGACGGACTGGTGTCGGCAAAAACATTCAGTACTTC
. TRBJ2-2 TRBV3-1 . CASAPGHMNTGELFF TGTGCCAGCGCTCCGGGACACATGAACACCGGGGAGCTGTTTTTT
few TRBJ1-1 TRBV7-9 TRBD1 CASSLLPTGVWASAEAFF TGTGCCAGCAGCTTACTTCCGACAGGGGTATGGGCTAGTGCTGAAGCTTTCTTT
many TRBJ2-3 TRBV18 . CASSQSGTDTQYF TGTGCCAGCTCACAGTCGGGGACTGATACGCAGTATTTT
many TRBJ2-1 TRBV9 TRBD2 CASSVVGGEQFF TGTGCCAGCAGCGTAGTCGGGGGGGAGCAGTTCTTC
. TRBJ2-5 TRBV6-2/TRBV6-3 . CASSALGDSQYF TGTGCCAGCAGTGCCCTCGGGGACTCCCAGTACTTC
. TRBJ2-3 TRBV7-3 . CASSLPESYTQYF TGTGCCAGCAGCTTACCCGAGTCTTATACGCAGTATTTT
. TRBJ2-1 TRBV20-1 TRBD2 CSATRIAGGRFSSYNEQFF TGCAGTGCTACAAGAATAGCGGGGGGGCGGTTTAGCTCCTACAATGAGCAGTTCTTC
many TRBJ2-2 TRBV5-4 . CASSLPGRTGELFF TGTGCCAGCAGCTTGCCGGGGCGCACCGGGGAGCTGTTTTTT
few TRBJ1-1 TRBV5-4 . CASSLGGTGYNTEAFF TGTGCCAGCAGCTTGGGGGGCACAGGCTATAACACTGAAGCTTTCTTT
few TRBJ1-2 TRBV7-2 . CASRGRLVGYTF TGTGCCAGCAGGGGGCGTCTTGTAGGCTACACCTTC
few TRBJ1-2 TRBV4-1 . CASSQASSYGYTF TGCGCCAGCAGCCAAGCCAGCTCCTATGGCTACACCTTC
few TRBJ2-4 TRBV20-1 TRBD2 CSASNAAGSRDIQYF TGCAGTGCTTCCAACGCAGCGGGGTCTCGGGACATTCAGTACTTC
. TRBJ2-3 TRBV9 TRBD2 CASSVDRGGRTDTQYF TGTGCCAGCAGCGTAGACCGGGGGGGCCGGACAGATACGCAGTATTTT
many TRBJ2-5 TRBV5-1 . CASSLFGSTQETQYF TGCGCCAGCAGCTTGTTCGGCAGTACTCAAGAGACCCAGTACTTC
. TRBJ2-7 TRBV30 . CAWTVGGSYEQYF TGTGCCTGGACGGTAGGCGGGTCCTACGAGCAGTACTTC
few TRBJ1-2 TRBV4-1 . CASSQTFGRGMGYTF TGCGCCAGCAGCCAAACGTTCGGCCGCGGGATGGGCTACACCTTC
. TRBJ1-6 TRBV5-1 . CASSLTRGHNSPLHF TGCGCCAGCAGCTTGACCCGGGGGCATAATTCACCCCTCCACTTT
. TRBJ2-3 TRBV4-1 TRBD1 CASSLTQGAQGTDTQYF TGCGCCAGCAGCCTCACACAGGGGGCGCAGGGCACAGATACGCAGTATTTT
few TRBJ1-3 TRBV14 . CASSQVGGAAGNTIYF TGTGCCAGCAGCCAGGTCGGGGGGGCGGCTGGAAACACCATATATTTT
. TRBJ2-2 TRBV20-1 . CSARVPGTGELFF TGCAGTGCTAGAGTCCCGGGAACCGGGGAGCTGTTTTTT
. TRBJ1-2 TRBV15 . CATSRTTPGYGYTF TGTGCCACCAGCAGAACCACCCCAGGCTATGGCTACACCTTC
. TRBJ1-5 TRBV28 . CASSSREPQHF TGTGCCAGCAGTTCAAGGGAGCCCCAGCATTTT
few TRBJ1-6 TRBV5-1 TRBD1 CASSPGYGDSPLHF TGCGCCAGCAGCCCTGGTTACGGGGACAGTCCCCTCCACTTT
many TRBJ2-1 TRBV7-3 TRBD2 CASSLTGGGYNEQFF TGTGCCAGCAGCTTAACTGGCGGGGGCTACAATGAGCAGTTCTTC
. TRBJ1-6 TRBV7-2 . CASREDGSSYNSPLHF TGTGCCAGCAGGGAGGACGGAAGCTCCTATAATTCACCCCTCCACTTT
. TRBJ2-7 TRBV10-3 . CAIRHDSYEQYF TGTGCCATCAGGCATGACTCCTACGAGCAGTACTTC
. TRBJ2-5 TRBV5-4 . CASSWNTGGQETQYF TGTGCCAGCAGCTGGAACACTGGGGGACAAGAGACCCAGTACTTC
few TRBJ2-3 TRBV3-1 . CASSQPAEGTDTQYF TGTGCCAGCAGCCAGCCAGCCGAAGGCACAGATACGCAGTATTTT
. TRBJ2-5 TRBV4-3 . CASSQDLGDGTQYF TGCGCCAGCAGCCAAGATCTCGGAGACGGGACCCAGTACTTC
. TRBJ2-2 TRBV4-3 TRBD1 CASSQGFRGLDTGELFF TGCGCCAGCAGCCAAGGGTTCAGGGGGCTCGACACCGGGGAGCTGTTTTTT
. TRBJ2-3 TRBV18 . CASSPAVLSTDTQYF TGTGCCAGCTCACCTGCGGTGCTCAGCACAGATACGCAGTATTTT
many TRBJ1-2 TRBV12-3/TRBV12-4 TRBD1 CASSLSGQGPPSFGYTF TGTGCCAGCAGTTTATCGGGACAGGGACCACCAAGCTTTGGCTACACCTTC
. TRBJ2-1 TRBV19 TRBD2 CASISGGAYNEQFF TGTGCCAGTATAAGCGGGGGAGCCTACAATGAGCAGTTCTTC